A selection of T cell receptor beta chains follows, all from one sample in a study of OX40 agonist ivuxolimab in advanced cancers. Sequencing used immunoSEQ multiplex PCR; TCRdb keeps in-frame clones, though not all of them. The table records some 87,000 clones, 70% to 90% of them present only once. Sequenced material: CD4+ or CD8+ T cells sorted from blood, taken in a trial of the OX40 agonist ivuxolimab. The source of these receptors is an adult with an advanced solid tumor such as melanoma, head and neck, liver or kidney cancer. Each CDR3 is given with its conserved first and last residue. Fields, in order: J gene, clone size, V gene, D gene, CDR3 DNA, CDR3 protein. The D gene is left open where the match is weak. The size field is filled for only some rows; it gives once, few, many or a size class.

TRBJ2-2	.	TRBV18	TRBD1	TGTGCCAGCTCACCGTGGCAGGGGGCAACCTCGAACACCGGGGAGCTGTTTTTT	CASSPWQGATSNTGELFF
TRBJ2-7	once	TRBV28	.	TGTGCCAGCAGTTTAGCCAGAGGCGAGCTCGAGCAGTACTTC	CASSLARGELEQYF
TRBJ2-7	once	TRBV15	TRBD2	TGTGCCACCAGCAGACCCGTCGGACTAGCGGGGAGAACCTACGAGCAGTACTTC	CATSRPVGLAGRTYEQYF
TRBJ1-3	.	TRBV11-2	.	TGTGCCAGCAGCTGGGTGGACGGTGGAAACACCATATATTTT	CASSWVDGGNTIYF
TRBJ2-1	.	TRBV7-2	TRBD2	TGTGCCAGCAGCTTAGAGTCTAGCGGGCGAGGGGAGCAGTTCTTC	CASSLESSGRGEQFF
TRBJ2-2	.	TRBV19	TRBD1	TGTGCCAGTAGTAAACAGGGGGACACCGGGGAGCTGTTTTTT	CASSKQGDTGELFF
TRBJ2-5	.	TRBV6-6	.	TGTGCCAGCAGTTTTAGCGTCGTGGGGGAGACCCAGTACTTC	CASSFSVVGETQYF
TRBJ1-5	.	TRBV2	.	TGTGCCAGCAGTGGGGAGGGTGTCATCCAGCCCCAGCATTTT	CASSGEGVIQPQHF
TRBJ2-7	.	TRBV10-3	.	TGTGCCATCAGTGAAGCCACCTACGAGCAGTACTTC	CAISEATYEQYF
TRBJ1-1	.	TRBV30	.	TGTGCCTGGACTTCCGGCCAGGGTGAAGCTTTCTTT	CAWTSGQGEAFF
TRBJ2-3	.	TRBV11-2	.	TGTGCCAGCAGCTTAGGGCGCCGGGACCCCAAGAATACGCAGTATTTT	CASSLGRRDPKNTQYF
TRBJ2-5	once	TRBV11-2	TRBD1	TGTGCCAGCGGCCCGGGACAGCTCCAAGAGACCCAGTACTTC	CASGPGQLQETQYF
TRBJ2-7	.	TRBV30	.	TGTGCCTGGGGGGCGGGACCCTACGAGCAGTACTTC	CAWGAGPYEQYF
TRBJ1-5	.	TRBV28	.	TGTGCCAGCAGCCTCTCTAATCGCAATCAGCCCCAGCATTTT	CASSLSNRNQPQHF
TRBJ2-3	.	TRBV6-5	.	TGTGCCAGCAGCTGGCAAGGGCGGGGCACAGATACGCAGTATTTT	CASSWQGRGTDTQYF
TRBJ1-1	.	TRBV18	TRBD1	TGTGCCAGCTCCCGCACAGGGGAGACTGAAGCTTTCTTT	CASSRTGETEAFF
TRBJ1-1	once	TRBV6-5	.	TGTGCCAGCAGTTACCCGGGACTTCCCAACACTGAAGCTTTCTTT	CASSYPGLPNTEAFF
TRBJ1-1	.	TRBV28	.	TGTGCCAGCAGCCTTTGGATGGGAGGGGGGGGCACTGAAGCTTTCTTT	CASSLWMGGGGTEAFF
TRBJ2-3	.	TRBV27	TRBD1	TGTGCCAGCAGTCGCGGGACAGGGTTCACAGATACGCAGTATTTT	CASSRGTGFTDTQYF
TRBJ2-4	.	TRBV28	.	TGTGCCAGCAGTTCCCTTGGAACAGCCAAAAACATTCAGTACTTC	CASSSLGTAKNIQYF
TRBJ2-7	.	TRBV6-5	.	TGTGCCAGCAGTTACGGGACATACGCTTACGAGCAGTACTTC	CASSYGTYAYEQYF
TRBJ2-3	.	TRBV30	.	TGTGCCTGGAGTTTCGGGACCTTAAGGGGCACAGATACGCAGTATTTT	CAWSFGTLRGTDTQYF
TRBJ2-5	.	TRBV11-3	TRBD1	TGTGCCAGCAGTCGCACAGGGGTACAAGAGACCCAGTACTTC	CASSRTGVQETQYF